Listed below are T cell receptor beta chains from one sample, sequenced in a study of cytomegalovirus exposure and HLA in healthy donors. TCRdb keeps only in-frame clones here, not all; method: immunoSEQ multiplex PCR. The repertoire has 140,000 or so clones, 70% to 85% of them found once; the top ten carry approximately 9.7%. The sample comprised PBMCs. These TCRs come from a woman aged 55-70 years in good health and CMV-seropositive. CDR3s include the opening cysteine and the closing phenylalanine or tryptophan.

V	CDR3
TRBV18	CASSPGEGGLRGYTF
TRBV27	CASSLGQFLSTDTQYF
TRBV29-1	CSGAGGRIDEQFF
TRBV5-6	CASSSWLAVRYEQYF
TRBV2	CASHGQGNQPQHF
TRBV11-3	CASYRSGSRETQYF
TRBV5-5	CASSLLAGPYNEQFF
TRBV19	CASSTTGPGETQYF
TRBV28	CASSRVRGRDRNQPQHF
TRBV12-1	CATPPGSKGTDTQYF
TRBV4-2	CASSQSQARNRPEQYF
TRBV19	CASSTTGYDTEAFF
TRBV19	CASSLGLALYNEQFF
TRBV28	CASSFLDREEKLFF
TRBV7-9	CASSLTGNTEAFF
TRBV27	CASSLSRGSYEQYF
TRBV2	CASSLRRAGEKLFF
TRBV18	CASSPLEGAEGAFF
TRBV7-2	CASSLVAGAGNQPQHF
TRBV5-1	CASRGMGAGSYEQYF
TRBV5-1	CASSLLDSSYEQYF
TRBV19	CASSIGRPNEQFF
TRBV2	CATSGVLGEQYF
TRBV6-1	CASSEGRGPDYGYTF
TRBV7-2	CASSRDRGYEQYF
TRBV6-6	CASSQTVTYEQYF
TRBV28	CASNRQGLYEQYF
TRBV27	CASSAQGQQETQYF